These 26 T cell receptor beta chains were all obtained from the same sample, sequenced in a study of T cell repertoires in cytomegalovirus infection. Which antigens these TCRs recognize remains unknown. TCRdb processed the reads anew with MiXCR; each CDR3 protein has one entry. The sample has roughly 800,000 distinct CDR3 sequences, almost 30% seen once; the top ten hold 13%. The source was cultured CD8+ T cells from PBMCs, collected from culture after CMV antigen stimulation. The receptors come from a human donor in good health (CMV status not recorded). Some clones in this sample may be carry-over from other donors' samples.

The chain links TRBV7-8 to TRBJ2-7; tentative D call: TRBD1 (5 bases). Germline lookup yields CDR1 SGHVS and CDR2 FQNEAQ. The CDR3 loop spans 14 amino acids. Trimming removed 1 base from V and 2 bases from J, with 9 bases in between. The CDR3 region has the DNA TGTGCCAGCAGCTTAGACAGGCTTCCCTACGAGCAGTACGTC. This sequence encodes CASSLDRLPYEQYV.

This clonotype was seen only a few times. The rearrangement joins TRBV9 to TRBJ1-3; D possibly corresponds to TRBD1 (6 bases). The CDR3 consists of 19 residues. Germline V gives CDR1 SGDLS, CDR2 YYNGEE. Trimming shortened V by 4 bases and J by 4 bases, and 27 bases separated the two germline ends. CDR3: CASSRLPVSTGFAGNTIYF. CDR3 nucleotides: TGTGCCAGCAGCAGACTCCCGGTCTCGACAGGATTTGCAGGAAACACCATATATTTT.

This clonotype has just one count. The rearrangement links TRBV19 to TRBJ1-2, with D maybe TRBD1 (5 bases). Germline V gene sequence: CDR1 LNHDA, CDR2 SQIVND (reference sequence). This CDR3 comprises 15 residues. V was clipped by 5 bases and J by 1 base, with 14 bases between them. This CDR3 is CASSLEDTLNYGYTF. The CDR3 bases are TGTGCCAGTAGTCTGGAGGACACCCTTAACTATGGCTACACCTTC.

The table lists this clonotype with a few counts. Its ends do not fully match the called genes, so a read error is possible. The chain combines TRBV9 with TRBJ1-6, with a tentative D call TRBD1 (6 bases). The CDR3 consists of 15 residues. Germline values: CDR1 SGDLS, CDR2 YYNGEE. CDR3 DNA sequence: TGCGCCAGCAGCGTAGGAGGGGGAGTTAATTCACCCCTCCACTTT. Translation gives CASSVGGGVNSPLHF.

This rearrangement joins TRBV28 to TRBJ2-7; 8 bases align to TRBD2. With V trimmed by 7 bases and J by 3 bases, 14 bases remained unmatched. Germline V gives CDR1 MDHEN, CDR2 SYDVKM. This CDR3 spans 16 amino acids. CDR3: CASIYHKRGGGYEQYV. CDR3 coding DNA: TGTGCCAGCATTTACCACAAACGGGGGGGAGGCTACGAGCAGTACGTC.

This clonotype appeared many times. This sequence joins TRBV6-2 or TRBV6-3 and TRBJ1-2, with 8 bases aligning to TRBD1. J gave up 3 bases and V 1 base, and 7 bases lay outside the gene matches. Germline V CDR1 and CDR2: MNHEY, SVGEGT. The CDR3 runs 16 residues. For the CDR3, the DNA is TGTGCCAGCAGTTACTTTTGGACAGGGAGGGACTATGGCTACACCTTC. As protein: CASSYFWTGRDYGYTF.

This clonotype has more than one count but fewer than ten. This rearrangement joins TRBV6-1 to TRBJ2-5; D not resolved. CDR1 and CDR2 from the germline V gene are MNHNS and SASEGT. The CDR3 consists of 15 residues. V lost 0 bases and J lost 7, with 15 bases in between. CDR3 sequence: CASSEAGTPVATQYF. For the CDR3, the DNA is TGTGCCAGCAGTGAAGCGGGAACGCCGGTCGCGACCCAGTACTTC.

The chain has TRBV28 and TRBJ1-6; D gene uncertain. Trimming took off 5 bases at V and 8 bases at J, with 13 bases between the two ends. Germline values: CDR1 MDHEN, CDR2 SYDVKM. The CDR3 length is 14 residues. As DNA, the CDR3 is TGTGCCAGCAGTACCTCGTATGCGTATTCACCCCTCCACTTT. Translation gives CASSTSYAYSPLHF.

The chain carries TRBV7-9 and TRBJ2-1, with a tentative D call TRBD2 (6 bases). Trimming took 11 bases from V and 0 from J, leaving 14 bases between them. CDR1 is SEHNR, CDR2 FQNEAQ, per germline (reference sequence). This CDR3 contains 14 residues. For the CDR3, the DNA is TGTGCCGGCGACGGGGGAAGCTCCTACAATGAGCAGTTCTTC. Translation: CAGDGGSSYNEQFF. Combining the CDR3 with reference TRBV7-9 and TRBJ2-1 gives the whole variable domain DTGVSQNPRHKITKRGQNVTFRCDPISEHNRLYWYRQTLGQGPEFLTYFQNEAQLEKSRLLSDRFSAERPKGSFSTLEIQRTEQGDSAMYLCAGDGGSSYNEQFFGPGTRLTVL.

This clonotype has more than one count but fewer than ten. The rearrangement links TRBV7-6 to TRBJ2-5, with 8 positions matching TRBD1. Germline V lookup: CDR1 SGHVS, CDR2 FNYEAQ. CDR3 length equals 16 residues. The trim removed 6 bases at V and 6 bases at J, leaving 15 bases unmatched. The chain's CDR3 is CASSLASRGRGKTQYF. CDR3 nucleotides: TGTGCCAGCAGTCTAGCCAGCAGGGGGCGAGGCAAGACCCAGTACTTC.

This clonotype came up a few times. V and J are TRBV7-9 and TRBJ1-6; D not resolved. This CDR3 region has 12 residues. The germline V gene encodes CDR1 SEHNR and CDR2 FQNEAQ (reference sequence). V was cut by 0 bases and J by 17 bases, with 11 bases left in between. The CDR3 DNA is TGTGCCAGCAGCTTAGCGCCAGGAGACTTCCACTTT. This encodes CASSLAPGDFHF.

This clonotype was recorded many times. The V gene is TRBV12-3 or TRBV12-4, the J gene TRBJ2-3; no clear D gene. This CDR3 is 15 amino acids long. Trimming removed 6 bases at V and 6 bases at J, with 19 bases between. The CDR3 spells CASSPLRVGSDTQYF. The CDR3 DNA reads as TGTGCCAGCAGCCCTCTCCGAGTAGGGTCGGATACGCAGTATTTT.

Many counts were recorded for this clonotype. The CDR3 DNA follows: TGTGCCAGCAGCTTAGGCGGACAGGGCTACAATGAGCAGTTCTTC. The encoded protein is CASSLGGQGYNEQFF. The chain joins TRBV7-6 to TRBJ2-1, with 8 bases fitting TRBD1. The CDR3 is 15 amino acids. Losses at the gene ends were 1 base for V and 3 bases for J; bases not matched to a gene: 2. Germline CDR1 SGHVS, CDR2 FNYEAQ.

This clonotype has a handful of counts. The V gene is TRBV20-1, the J gene TRBJ1-6; the D gene is possibly TRBD1 (5 bases). The germline V and J ends were trimmed by 0 bases and 4 bases, with 13 bases remaining between them. This CDR3 contains 16 residues. Germline V gene data show CDR1 as DFQATT and CDR2 as SNEGSKA (reference sequence). The CDR3 is CSARDLTASYNSPLHF. The CDR3, as DNA: TGCAGTGCTAGAGATCTGACAGCGAGTTATAATTCACCCCTCCACTTT.

A few counts support this clonotype. The CDR3: CASSRGGVETQYF. Written as DNA, the CDR3 is TGTGCCAGCAGTCGCGGAGGGGTAGAGACCCAGTACTTC. The chain carries TRBV11-1 and TRBJ2-5; D is perhaps TRBD2 (6 bases). The V gene lost 6 bases and the J gene lost 4 bases, with 12 bases spanning the gap. This CDR3 spans 13 amino acids. Germline lookup yields CDR1 SGHAT and CDR2 FQDESV (reference sequence). The full variable domain, with the rest looked up from reference TRBV11-1 and TRBJ2-5, is EAEVAQSPRYKITEKSQAVAFWCDPISGHATLYWYRQILGQGPELLVQFQDESVVDDSQLPKDRFSAERLKGVDSTLKIQPAELGDSAMYLCASSRGGVETQYFGPGTRLLVL.

This chain connects TRBV15 to TRBJ1-1; D gene uncertain. CDR1 is LNHNV and CDR2 is YYDKDF in the germline V gene (reference sequence). V lost 5 bases, J lost 0 bases, and 10 bases lay in between. This CDR3 region has 14 residues. CDR3 protein: CATSSQSMNTEAFF. DNA of the CDR3: TGTGCCACCAGCTCACAGTCCATGAACACTGAAGCTTTCTTT.

The chain has TRBV18 and TRBJ2-2, with TRBD2 identical over 9 bases. Germline CDR1 reads KGHSH; CDR2 reads LQKENI. The CDR3 extends over 17 amino acids. V dropped 3 bases and J dropped 2; count of bases not matched to a gene: 7. CDR3 DNA sequence: TGTGCCAGCTCACCGATAAGACTAGCGGATAACACCGGGGAGCTGTTTTTT. It yields the protein CASSPIRLADNTGELFF.

CDR3 DNA sequence: TGTGCCAGCAGCCACCCACAAGGGGACTACGAGCAGTACTTC. Residues: CASSHPQGDYEQYF. V gene TRBV14 combines with J gene TRBJ2-7; perhaps TRBD1 as D (5 bases). CDR1 and CDR2 (germline): SGHDN, FVKESK. The length of the CDR3 is 14 residues. The germline V and J ends were trimmed by 3 bases and 3 bases, with 12 bases remaining between them.

This clonotype has ten or more counts. The chain employs TRBV7-6 and TRBJ2-1; 8 bases are shared with TRBD2. Germline trimming cut 5 bases from V and 4 bases from J; bases unmatched to any gene: 7. This CDR3 region has 15 residues. Germline CDR1 is SGHVS and CDR2 is FNYEAQ. CDR3 protein: CASSPGAGEYNEQFF. The CDR3 nucleotides read TGTGCCAGCAGCCCCGGAGCGGGAGAATACAATGAGCAGTTCTTC. Complete variable domain (other parts from reference TRBV7-6 and TRBJ2-1): GAGVSQSPRYKVTKRGQDVALRCDPISGHVSLYWYRQALGQGPEFLTYFNYEAQQDKSGLPNDRFSAERPEGSISTLTIQRTEQRDSAMYRCASSPGAGEYNEQFFGPGTRLTVL.

The chain is built from TRBV24-1 and TRBJ2-2; 11 nucleotides align to TRBD1. Germline V gene sequence: CDR1 KGHDR, CDR2 SFDVKD. Trimming cost V 9 bases and J 2 bases; bases outside gene matches: 1. The CDR3 spans 14 residues. The CDR3 region is CATGTGGNTGELFF. In DNA form, the CDR3 reads TGTGCCACCGGGACAGGGGGAAACACCGGGGAGCTGTTTTTT.

The rearrangement joins TRBV19 to TRBJ1-1, with D possibly matching TRBD1 (6 bases). The CDR3 loop spans 11 amino acids. The germline V gene has CDR1 LNHDA and CDR2 SQIVND (reference sequence). The V end lost 8 bases, the J end lost 5 bases, and 9 bases lay between the germline ends. The CDR3, as DNA: TGTGCCAGTCAACAGGGAACTGAAGCTTTCTTT. Residues: CASQQGTEAFF.

The chain couples TRBV20-1 to TRBJ1-2, with D perhaps TRBD1 (6 bases). This CDR3 comprises 14 residues. Germline values: CDR1 DFQATT, CDR2 SNEGSKA (reference sequence). V lost 0 bases and J lost 4, with 12 bases in between. As DNA, the CDR3 is TGCAGTGCTAGAGACCAGGGGATGGGCTATGGCTACACCTTC. Protein product: CSARDQGMGYGYTF.

The chain carries TRBV27 and TRBJ1-5; possible D gene TRBD1, 5 bases. Germline V gene sequence: CDR1 MNHEY, CDR2 SMNVEV (reference sequence). The CDR3 spans 15 residues. V was pared by 7 bases and J by 3 bases, with 16 bases between. The CDR3 loop is CASKLSIGDNQPQHF. CDR3 coding DNA: TGTGCCAGCAAGTTATCGATAGGGGACAATCAGCCCCAGCATTTT.

This clonotype was detected a few times. CDR3 bases: TGCAGTGCTAGTGGCGGCTACGAGCAGTACTTC. Amino acids: CSASGGYEQYF. The chain has TRBV20-1 and TRBJ2-7; the D is unclear. Germline assignment: CDR1 DFQATT and CDR2 SNEGSKA (reference sequence). V lost 3 bases, J lost 3 bases, and 6 bases lay in between. CDR3 length: 11 residues.

The chain uses TRBV4-2 and TRBJ2-1; the D is unclear. Trimming removed 7 bases from V and 3 bases from J, with 22 bases in between. The germline V gene encodes CDR1 LGHNA and CDR2 YNFKEQ. This CDR3 has 17 residues. Here the CDR3 DNA reads TGTGCCAGCACTGAACCGAAGGCTCTCACCCACTACAATGAGCAGTTCTTC. It yields the protein CASTEPKALTHYNEQFF.

With respect to this clonotype: One junction end disagrees with the germline gene, perhaps due to a read error. This chain uses TRBV6-4 with TRBJ1-2; 8 bases are a match to TRBD1. The CDR3 consists of 13 residues. Germline CDR1 reads MRHNA; CDR2 reads SNTAGT. In DNA form, the CDR3 reads TGTGCCAGCTACGGGACAGGCCCCTATGACTACACCTTC. It yields the protein CASYGTGPYDYTF.